This T cell receptor beta chain was found in a study of blood T cell repertoires in COVID-19. About the research overall: Whether acute or convalescent, the COVID-19 samples came from the United States, Italy and Spain. PBMCs, B-cell-depleted T cells, or T cells were the source of the cDNA or gDNA that made up the material.

Source study methods: Using reference gene primer amplification, nucleated cell counts were estimated. This table comes from immunoSEQ multiplex PCR, and its TCRdb copy is limited to in-frame clones, with some not included. The V and J calls and clone size were taken over from that table, and D and trimming were inferred from the DNA. Among tens of thousands of clones listed, around 74% were seen once. By its share, this clone is medium-sized. The germline V gene encodes CDR1 DFQATT and CDR2 SNEGSKA (reference sequence). This CDR3 has 16 residues. Trimming removed 3 bases from V and 4 bases from J, with 16 bases in between.

Sequenced input: peripheral blood. The receptor was isolated from a human donor with acute or convalescent COVID-19. The donor label of this sample is uncertain. V usage is TRBV20-1 and J usage is TRBJ1-6; D ambiguous. CDR3 residues: CSASDPGNNYNSPLHF. CDR3 DNA sequence: TGCAGTGCTAGTGATCCGGGGAACAATTATAATTCACCCCTCCACTTT.